Listed here are 15 T cell receptor beta chains from one sample, sequenced in a study of blood T cell repertoires in COVID-19. Only in-frame clones appear in the TCRdb table, and some are missing; sequencing was by immunoSEQ multiplex PCR. The sample lists 200,000 to 250,000 clones; 90% to 95% were seen once. Sequencing was done on a sample of peripheral blood. The receptor set was obtained from a man between 60 and 70 years old with COVID-19, enrolled during active disease.

The table lists this clone with a count of one. Distinct nucleotide sequences in the sample also encode this CDR3. This chain connects TRBV5-1 to TRBJ2-2; TRBD1 is a possible D gene (5 bases). Germline CDR1 SGHRS, CDR2 YFSETQ. This CDR3 contains 14 residues. Trimming pared 2 bases from V and 2 bases from J, leaving 7 bases between. In DNA, the CDR3 is TGCGCCAGCAGCTTTCAGGGAAACACCGGGGAGCTGTTTTTT. The encoded protein is CASSFQGNTGELFF.

This chain connects TRBV9 to TRBJ1-1; D call uncertain. The V end was cut by 4 bases, the J end by 0 bases, with 16 bases between. This CDR3 region has 16 residues. Germline V gives CDR1 SGDLS, CDR2 YYNGEE. CDR3 in amino acids: CASSPEGHTLNTEAFF. CDR3 sequence (DNA): TGTGCCAGCAGCCCAGAGGGCCATACTTTGAACACTGAAGCTTTCTTT.

This chain connects TRBV7-2 to TRBJ1-4, with 7 nucleotides matching TRBD1. Germline V lookup: CDR1 SGHTA, CDR2 FQGNSA. Trimming cost V 5 bases and J 8 bases; bases outside gene matches: 8. The CDR3 sequence is 14 residues long. CDR3 region: CASSPRQGGEKLFF. CDR3 coding DNA: TGTGCCAGCAGCCCCAGACAGGGCGGGGAAAAACTGTTTTTT. Using reference TRBV7-2 and TRBJ1-4 for the parts outside the CDR3, the full variable domain is GAGVSQSPSNKVTEKGKDVELRCDPISGHTALYWYRQSLGQGLEFLIYFQGNSAPDKSGLPSDRFSAERTGGSVSTLTIQRTQQEDSAVYLCASSPRQGGEKLFFGSGTQLSVL.

This clone was recorded a few times. CDR3 sequence: CAWREGTGWGEQYF. In DNA, the CDR3 is TGTGCCTGGAGAGAAGGGACAGGGTGGGGAGAGCAGTACTTC. The chain couples TRBV30 to TRBJ2-7; 9 nucleotides align to TRBD1. The V gene's germline CDR1 is GTSNPN and CDR2 SVGIG (reference sequence). CDR3 size: 14 residues. Trimming at V came to 3 bases and at J to 7 bases, leaving 10 bases not matched to a gene.

A remark on this clone: Distinct nucleotide sequences in the sample also encode this CDR3. V gene TRBV9 combines with J gene TRBJ2-1, with 11 bases fitting TRBD2. The CDR3 runs 15 residues. Germline loops: CDR1 SGDLS, CDR2 YYNGEE. V gave up 4 bases and J gave up 3 bases; unmatched junction bases: 3. CDR3 sequence: CASSLGTSGYNEQFF. In DNA, the CDR3 is TGTGCCAGCAGCTTAGGGACTAGCGGCTACAATGAGCAGTTCTTC. Filled out from reference TRBV9 and TRBJ2-1, the complete variable domain reads DSGVTQTPKHLITATGQRVTLRCSPRSGDLSVYWYQQSLDQGLQFLIQYYNGEERAKGNILERFSAQQFPDLHSELNLSSLELGDSALYFCASSLGTSGYNEQFFGPGTRLTVL.

The rearrangement joins TRBV5-4 to TRBJ1-1; TRBD1 matches 7 bases. Trimming at V came to 5 bases and at J to 0 bases, leaving 10 bases not matched to a gene. Looked up from germline, CDR1 is SGHNT and CDR2 is YYREEE (reference sequence). This CDR3 has 16 residues. CDR3 sequence reads: CASSPGTVNMNTEAFF. In nucleotides, the CDR3 is TGTGCCAGCAGTCCCGGGACAGTTAACATGAACACTGAAGCTTTCTTT.

The chain couples TRBV11-1 to TRBJ2-7; tentative D call: TRBD2 (6 bases). The V and J ends lost 5 bases and 3 bases respectively, with 14 bases between them. The germline CDR1 and CDR2 sequences are SGHAT and FQDESV (reference sequence). The CDR3 sequence is 14 residues long. The CDR3 DNA is TGTGCCAGCAGCCGCACGGGAGAAGACTACGAGCAGTACTTC. This codes for CASSRTGEDYEQYF.

The gene calls are TRBV9 and TRBJ1-1; 10 bases agree with TRBD1. J was trimmed by 8 bases and V by 0 bases; bases with no gene match: 1. The CDR3 totals 13 residues. Germline lookup yields CDR1 SGDLS and CDR2 YYNGEE. CDR3 region: CASSVVDRGEAFF. For the CDR3, the DNA is TGTGCCAGCAGCGTAGTGGACAGGGGGGAAGCTTTCTTT. The full variable domain, its missing parts supplied by reference TRBV9 and TRBJ1-1, is DSGVTQTPKHLITATGQRVTLRCSPRSGDLSVYWYQQSLDQGLQFLIQYYNGEERAKGNILERFSAQQFPDLHSELNLSSLELGDSALYFCASSVVDRGEAFFGQGTRLTVV.

Written as DNA, the CDR3 is TGCGCCAGCAGCCAAGGACAGTGGGTCAGTCAGCCCCAGCATTTT. The encoded protein is CASSQGQWVSQPQHF. The chain employs TRBV4-1 and TRBJ1-5; TRBD1 is a possible D gene (5 bases). Per the germline V gene, CDR1 is MGHRA and CDR2 is YSYEKL. Trimming removed 1 base at V and 6 bases at J, with 13 bases between. The CDR3 is made up of 15 amino acids.

The chain combines TRBV11-3 with TRBJ1-2; 8 bases agree with TRBD1. Germline V lookup: CDR1 SGHNT, CDR2 YENEEA. CDR3 length equals 13 residues. Trimming cost V 4 bases and J 8 bases; bases outside gene matches: 6. The CDR3, as DNA: TGTGCCAGCAGCTCCTCAGGGGGCGGGGGCTACACCTTC. Its translation: CASSSSGGGGYTF.

The gene calls are TRBV19 and TRBJ2-1; D is possibly TRBD2 (6 bases). There are 17 residues in the CDR3. Trimming took 5 bases from V and 6 from J, leaving 23 bases between them. Germline CDR1 is LNHDA and CDR2 is SQIVND (reference sequence). CDR3 amino acids: CASSLFYSGLIFNEQFF. CDR3 sequence (DNA): TGTGCCAGTAGTCTTTTCTATTCGGGACTGATATTCAATGAGCAGTTCTTC.

This chain joins TRBV7-8 and TRBJ1-2, with 12 nucleotides matching TRBD1. The CDR3 is 17 amino acids. The germline V gene has CDR1 SGHVS and CDR2 FQNEAQ. V lost 5 bases and J lost 6; bases outside the gene matches: 13. The CDR3 nucleotides are TGTGCCAGCAGCCCTGGGACAGGGGGCTCGGAAGGGGATGGCTACACCTTC. It yields the protein CASSPGTGGSEGDGYTF.

The chain has TRBV6-5 and TRBJ1-1; D uncertain. This CDR3 has 13 amino acids. The germline V and J ends were trimmed by 0 bases and 6 bases, with 8 bases remaining between them. Germline V gene data show CDR1 as MNHEY and CDR2 as SVGAGI. DNA of the CDR3: TGTGCCAGCAGTTACTCTCTGAGTCCTGAAGCTTTCTTT. It yields the protein CASSYSLSPEAFF.

The chain has TRBV28 and TRBJ1-1; 8 bases align to TRBD1. Germline V gene lookup returns CDR1 MDHEN and CDR2 SYDVKM. V shed 9 bases, J shed 6 bases, and the junction held 18 bases outside the gene matches. This CDR3 contains 16 residues. Written as DNA, the CDR3 is TGTGCCAGTAACCCCGAGGGGACAGGCTGGATCCCTGAAGCTTTCTTT. This translates into CASNPEGTGWIPEAFF.

This chain uses TRBV5-1 with TRBJ1-2; 8 nucleotides align to TRBD1. Losses at the gene ends were 0 bases for V and 11 bases for J; bases not matched to a gene: 12. CDR1 is SGHRS and CDR2 is YFSETQ in the germline V gene. There are 15 residues in the CDR3. CDR3 sequence reads: CASSLVVTGDYGYTF. The CDR3 nucleotides are TGCGCCAGCAGCTTGGTGGTGACAGGGGATTACGGATACACCTTC.